Below, 31 T cell receptor beta chains from the same sample are listed, as sequenced in a study of blood T cells in healthy people across ages. Primers used in a second PCR of roughly 7 to 12 cycles were a sample-barcoded 5' primer and a J-beta primer mix. In TCRdb, the 5' RACE reads were re-called with MiXCR into one record per CDR3 protein. The table has about 1,400,000 distinct CDR3 sequences, around 39% seen once; the top ten hold approximately 7.9%. Sequences were obtained from blood. The receptors stem from a woman younger than 30 in good health.

The sample holds a few counts of this clonotype. The chain couples TRBV4-1 to TRBJ1-1; possibly TRBD1 for D (5 bases). The germline gives CDR1 MGHRA, CDR2 YSYEKL. This CDR3 comprises 16 residues. V gave up 4 bases and J gave up 3 bases, with 18 bases separating them. CDR3 region: CASSPQGRGADTEAFF. Here the CDR3 DNA reads TGCGCCAGCAGCCCACAAGGGAGGGGCGCCGACACTGAAGCTTTCTTT.

The V and J genes are TRBV10-3 and TRBJ1-6; TRBD1 aligns across 8 bases. The CDR3 spans 15 residues. CDR1 ENHRY and CDR2 SYGVKD come from the germline V gene. Germline trimming cut 2 bases from V and 7 bases from J; bases unmatched to any gene: 4. CDR3 protein: CAISEAQGANSPLHF. In DNA form, the CDR3 reads TGTGCCATCAGTGAGGCCCAGGGGGCAAATTCACCCCTCCACTTT.

V usage is TRBV6-5 and J usage is TRBJ1-3, with D possibly matching TRBD1 (5 bases). This CDR3 spans 19 amino acids. Trimming removed 0 bases at V and 0 bases at J, with 18 bases between. Germline assignment: CDR1 MNHEY and CDR2 SVGAGI. DNA for the CDR3: TGTGCCAGCAGTTACTCGATTGGGGCAGGGACTCCCTCTGGAAACACCATATATTTT. Protein: CASSYSIGAGTPSGNTIYF.

The chain recombines TRBV20-1 with TRBJ2-7; no definite D call. CDR3 length: 14 amino acids. Trimming removed 3 bases at V and 4 bases at J, with 16 bases between. Germline CDR1 DFQATT, CDR2 SNEGSKA (reference sequence). The CDR3 DNA reads as TGCAGTGCTAGGTCTTTGTCTAGTAAATACGAGCAGTACTTC. Protein product: CSARSLSSKYEQYF.

The chain couples TRBV24-1 to TRBJ2-3; D possibly matches TRBD1 or TRBD2 (5 bases each). V lost 6 bases and J lost 5, with 20 bases in between. This CDR3 region has 16 residues. Per the germline V gene, CDR1 is KGHDR and CDR2 is SFDVKD. The chain's CDR3 is CATSPSWDEGQDTQYF. DNA of the CDR3: TGTGCCACCAGTCCCTCCTGGGACGAAGGGCAAGATACGCAGTATTTT.

The chain links TRBV20-1 to TRBJ2-1, with D unclear. Trimming removed 6 bases from V and 4 bases from J, with 16 bases in between. The germline gives CDR1 DFQATT, CDR2 SNEGSKA (reference sequence). The CDR3 consists of 14 residues. CDR3: CSAQSTLEYNEQFF. CDR3 nucleotides: TGCAGTGCACAAAGTACCCTAGAATACAATGAGCAGTTCTTC.

The chain carries TRBV18 and TRBJ2-5; no firm D call. The CDR3 covers 12 residues. Between the trimmed V and J ends, which lost 7 bases and 5 bases, there was a span of 11 bases. The germline V gene has CDR1 KGHSH and CDR2 LQKENI. The CDR3 DNA sequence: TGTGCCAGCTTAAGAGGTGGCGAGACCCAGTACTTC. Translated, it gives CASLRGGETQYF.

This clonotype has just a few counts. The V gene is TRBV5-1, the J gene TRBJ2-7, with 11 bases lining up with TRBD2. Losses at the gene ends were 1 base for V and 0 bases for J; bases not matched to a gene: 9. This CDR3 has 18 amino acids. CDR1 and CDR2 (germline): SGHRS, YFSETQ. CDR3 in DNA: TGCGCCAGCAGCTTGTTCGGGACTAGCGGTTTCAGCTCCTACGAGCAGTACTTC. This translates into CASSLFGTSGFSSYEQYF.

This rearrangement joins TRBV7-9 to TRBJ2-7; D may match TRBD1 or TRBD2 (5 bases each). Trimming pared 7 bases from V and 6 bases from J, leaving 13 bases between. CDR3 length: 12 residues. Germline V CDR1 and CDR2: SEHNR, FQNEAQ (reference sequence). Written as DNA, the CDR3 is TGTGCCAGCACACTGGGGCGGGCCGAGCAGTACTTC. This codes for CASTLGRAEQYF.

The rearrangement joins TRBV10-1 to TRBJ2-7; D remains unclear. The J call is uncertain, as TRBJ2-4 better fits the DNA end. Germline V CDR1 and CDR2: WNHNN, SYGVQD (reference sequence). The CDR3 covers 13 residues. This CDR3 is CASSESTIDIQYF. In DNA, the CDR3 is TGCGCCAGCAGTGAGTCGACGATTGACATTCAGTACTTC.

CDR3 in amino acids: CASSTPGLPYNEQFF. CDR3 nucleotide sequence: TGTGCCAGCAGTACACCGGGACTCCCATACAATGAGCAGTTCTTC. This chain connects TRBV6-2 or TRBV6-3 to TRBJ2-1; D might be TRBD2 (6 bases). Germline V lookup: CDR1 MNHEY, CDR2 SVGEGT. This CDR3 has 15 amino acids. With 5 bases removed from V and 4 bases from J, the gap between germline ends came to 15 bases.

CDR3 amino acids: CSARETGPYEQYF. The CDR3 bases are TGCAGTGCTAGAGAAACAGGGCCCTACGAGCAGTACTTC. This chain joins TRBV20-1 and TRBJ2-7, with a possible D match to TRBD1 (6 bases). The V and J ends lost 0 bases and 2 bases respectively, with 8 bases between them. CDR1 DFQATT and CDR2 SNEGSKA come from the germline V gene (reference sequence). The CDR3 spans 13 residues.

The V call is TRBV7-9, the J call TRBJ2-4; D possibly corresponds to TRBD2 (5 bases). The CDR3 is 16 amino acids. The V end lost 1 base, the J end lost 9 bases, and 19 bases lay between the germline ends. CDR1 is SEHNR and CDR2 is FQNEAQ in the germline V gene (reference sequence). DNA of the CDR3: TGTGCCAGCAGCTTAGTAGCCGGGAAAGGAGGTGGCATTCAGTACTTC. Encoded protein: CASSLVAGKGGGIQYF.

This clonotype was detected ten times or more. This chain connects TRBV2 to TRBJ1-5; D is undetermined. The CDR3 is made up of 16 amino acids. V gave up 8 bases and J gave up 4 bases, with 21 bases separating them. Germline CDR1 reads SNHLY; CDR2 reads FYNNEI. The chain's CDR3 is CASSTLSGQMNQPQHF. For the CDR3, the DNA is TGTGCCAGCTCGACCCTAAGTGGGCAGATGAATCAGCCCCAGCATTTT.

The gene calls are TRBV28 and TRBJ2-3; 10 nucleotides agree with TRBD1. Trimming removed 2 bases from V and 9 bases from J; junction bases left unmatched: 11. The CDR3 totals 16 residues. Germline values: CDR1 MDHEN, CDR2 SYDVKM. The CDR3 is CASSLPPGQGSYTQYF. The CDR3 nucleotides are TGTGCCAGCAGTTTACCACCGGGACAGGGGAGCTACACGCAGTATTTT.

This clonotype was recorded a few times. This chain connects TRBV12-3 or TRBV12-4 to TRBJ2-7; 8 bases fit TRBD1. With 6 bases clipped from V and 6 bases from J, the junction kept 10 bases outside the gene matches. This CDR3 is 14 amino acids long. The CDR3 is CASSLETGVLEQYF. As DNA, the CDR3 is TGTGCCAGCAGCCTGGAGACAGGGGTCCTCGAGCAGTACTTC.

The gene calls are TRBV27 and TRBJ2-7, with D possibly called TRBD1 or TRBD2 (5 bases each). The CDR3 extends over 14 amino acids. With 5 bases removed from V and 7 bases from J, the gap between germline ends came to 18 bases. CDR1 is MNHEY and CDR2 is SMNVEV in the germline V gene (reference sequence). The CDR3 sequence is CASSPGTPGREQYF. The CDR3 coding sequence is TGTGCCAGCAGTCCCGGGACCCCCGGTCGGGAGCAGTACTTC.

The table lists this clonotype with a few counts. One end of the junction fails to match germline, which may point to a read error. The rearrangement joins TRBV10-3 to TRBJ1-5; 9 nucleotides line up with TRBD1. The CDR3 has 13 amino acids. Germline CDR1 and CDR2: ENHRY and SYGVKD. CDR3 DNA sequence: TGTGCCATCAGGGGACAGGGCAAACAGCCCCAGCATTTT. Encoded protein: CAIRGQGKQPQHF.

V is TRBV5-1 and J is TRBJ2-2; the D is unclear. V gave up 1 base and J gave up 2 bases, with 9 bases separating them. Germline V gene lookup returns CDR1 SGHRS and CDR2 YFSETQ. The CDR3 length is 15 residues. The CDR3 loop is CASSLLSANTGELFF. The CDR3 DNA reads as TGCGCCAGCAGCTTGTTGTCAGCAAACACCGGGGAGCTGTTTTTT.

This chain connects TRBV6-5 to TRBJ1-5; unclear D gene. The CDR3 consists of 15 residues. V was shortened by 7 bases and J by 0 bases, with 13 bases between the two germline ends. CDR1 and CDR2 (germline): MNHEY, SVGAGI. DNA of the CDR3: TGTGCCAGCACTGCGACAAGGTATAGCAATCAGCCCCAGCATTTT. Translated, it gives CASTATRYSNQPQHF.

The chain combines TRBV13 with TRBJ2-2; D is unresolved. This CDR3 spans 14 amino acids. The germline V gene has CDR1 PRHDT and CDR2 FYEKMQ (reference sequence). The germline V and J ends were trimmed by 4 bases and 5 bases, with 11 bases remaining between them. The CDR3 coding sequence is TGTGCCAGCAGCTCGGACGAGGTAACCGGGGAGCTGTTTTTT. Residues: CASSSDEVTGELFF.

CDR3 amino acids: CSVEDPGLGKLFF. DNA of the CDR3: TGCAGCGTTGAAGATCCGGGGCTGGGGAAACTGTTTTTT. The chain couples TRBV29-1 to TRBJ1-4, with D possibly matching TRBD1 (5 bases). V was shortened by 0 bases and J by 11 bases, with 13 bases between the two germline ends. The CDR3 runs 13 residues. Per the germline V gene, CDR1 is SQVTM and CDR2 is ANQGSEA.

V gene TRBV20-1 combines with J gene TRBJ2-3; 8 bases line up with TRBD2. The V gene end was trimmed by 1 base and the J gene end by 7 bases; junction bases not matched to a gene: 10. This CDR3 has 15 residues. CDR1 and CDR2 from the germline V gene are DFQATT and SNEGSKA (reference sequence). The CDR3 region has the DNA TGCAGTGCTAGAGGGGGTAGCGGGACCGGCCATACGCAGTATTTT. Translated: CSARGGSGTGHTQYF.

The chain is built from TRBV3-1 and TRBJ2-5; no clear D gene. In germline, CDR1 is LGHDT, CDR2 YNNKEL (reference sequence). There are 13 residues in the CDR3. The ends were cut back, 4 bases at V and 3 bases at J, with 9 bases in the middle. The CDR3 nucleotides are TGTGCCAGCAGCCCCCAGGCGGAAGAGACCCAGTACTTC. It codes for CASSPQAEETQYF.

V and J are TRBV20-1 and TRBJ2-3; D gene ambiguous. The V and J ends lost 6 bases and 0 bases respectively, with 13 bases between them. The length of the CDR3 is 14 residues. The germline V gene encodes CDR1 DFQATT and CDR2 SNEGSKA (reference sequence). The CDR3 sequence is CSAPRLGSTDTQYF. CDR3 nucleotide sequence: TGCAGTGCCCCAAGGCTCGGGAGCACAGATACGCAGTATTTT.

The chain recombines TRBV27 with TRBJ2-1, with TRBD2 as a possible D gene (6 bases). From germline, CDR1 is MNHEY and CDR2 SMNVEV (reference sequence). Trimming took 5 bases from V and 9 from J, leaving 17 bases between them. The CDR3 totals 14 residues. This CDR3 reads CASSRYWTTTEQFF. CDR3 DNA: TGTGCCAGCAGTCGGTATTGGACTACCACTGAGCAGTTCTTC.

The chain uses TRBV27 and TRBJ1-4, with D maybe TRBD1 (5 bases). CDR1 is MNHEY, CDR2 SMNVEV, per germline (reference sequence). Trimming took 5 bases from V and 3 from J, leaving 16 bases between them. The CDR3 runs 16 residues. CDR3 residues: CASSNPDEGPNEKLFF. In DNA, the CDR3 is TGTGCCAGCAGTAACCCAGACGAGGGGCCTAATGAAAAACTGTTTTTT.

The genes are TRBV29-1 and TRBJ1-2; 12 bases line up with TRBD1. V lost 3 bases to trimming and J lost 2 bases; unmatched junction nucleotides: 7. CDR1 and CDR2 from the germline V gene are SQVTM and ANQGSEA. CDR3 size: 16 residues. This CDR3 reads CSVEAGTGGINYGYTF. CDR3 bases: TGCAGCGTTGAGGCTGGGACAGGGGGCATAAACTATGGCTACACCTTC.

This chain joins TRBV5-1 and TRBJ2-2; 7 bases line up with TRBD2. The CDR3 spans 13 residues. Germline V gives CDR1 SGHRS, CDR2 YFSETQ. After removal of 9 bases from V and 7 bases from J, the junction contained 9 bases not matched to a gene. The CDR3 is CATMTSSSGELFF. As DNA, the CDR3 is TGCGCCACTATGACTAGCTCAAGCGGGGAGCTGTTTTTT. The whole variable domain, remainder taken from reference TRBV5-1 and TRBJ2-2, is KAGVTQTPRYLIKTRGQQVTLSCSPISGHRSVSWYQQTPGQGLQFLFEYFSETQRNKGNFPGRFSGRQFSNSRSEMNVSTLELGDSALYLCATMTSSSGELFFGEGSRLTVL.

This clonotype came up a few times. The rearrangement joins TRBV7-2 to TRBJ1-2, with no clear D. Trimming took off 1 base at V and 8 bases at J, with 17 bases between the two ends. The germline V gene encodes CDR1 SGHTA and CDR2 FQGNSA. This CDR3 is built from 15 residues. The CDR3 bases are TGTGCCAGCAGCTTAGAGACCGACAAGGCTGACGGCTACACCTTC. Translated, it gives CASSLETDKADGYTF.

V gene TRBV5-1 combines with J gene TRBJ1-1; TRBD1 matches 12 bases. Per germline, CDR1 SGHRS and CDR2 YFSETQ. CDR3 length: 19 residues. The V and J ends lost 4 bases and 0 bases, in that order; junction bases with no gene match: 13. This chain's CDR3 is CASSGTGGVRPGVNTEAFF. The DNA for the CDR3 is TGCGCCAGCAGCGGGACAGGGGGCGTAAGACCGGGGGTGAACACTGAAGCTTTCTTT.